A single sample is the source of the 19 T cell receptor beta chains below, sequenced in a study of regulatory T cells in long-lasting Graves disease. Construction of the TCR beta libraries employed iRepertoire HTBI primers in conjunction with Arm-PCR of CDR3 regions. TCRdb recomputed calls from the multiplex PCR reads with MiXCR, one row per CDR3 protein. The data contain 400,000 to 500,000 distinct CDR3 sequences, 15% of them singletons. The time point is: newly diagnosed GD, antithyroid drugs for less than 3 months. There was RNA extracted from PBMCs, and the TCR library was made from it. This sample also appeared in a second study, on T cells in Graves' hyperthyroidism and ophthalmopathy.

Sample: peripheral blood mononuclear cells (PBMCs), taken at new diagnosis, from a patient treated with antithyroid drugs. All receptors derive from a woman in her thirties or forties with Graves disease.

The CDR3 coding sequence is TGTGCCTGGAGTGTGGGGGATCAGCCCCAGCATTTT. Translated: CAWSVGDQPQHF. The rearrangement joins TRBV30 to TRBJ1-5; D is perhaps TRBD1 (5 bases). Trimming cost V 0 bases and J 5 bases, with 5 bases left between them. This CDR3 region has 12 residues. Germline CDR1 reads GTSNPN; CDR2 reads SVGIG (reference sequence).

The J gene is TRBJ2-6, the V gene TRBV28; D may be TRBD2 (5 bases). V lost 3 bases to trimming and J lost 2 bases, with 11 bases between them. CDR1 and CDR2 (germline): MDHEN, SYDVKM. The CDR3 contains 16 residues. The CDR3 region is CASSLRGRPGANVLTF. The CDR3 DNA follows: TGTGCCAGCAGTTTGAGAGGGAGACCTGGGGCCAACGTCCTGACTTTC.

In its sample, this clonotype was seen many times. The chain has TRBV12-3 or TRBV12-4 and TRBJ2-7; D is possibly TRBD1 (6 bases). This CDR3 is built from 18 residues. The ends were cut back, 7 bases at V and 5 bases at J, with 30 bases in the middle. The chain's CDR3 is CASTEALSPMGAPHEQYF. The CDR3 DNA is TGTGCCAGCACCGAAGCCTTGTCCCCAATGGGGGCGCCCCACGAGCAGTACTTC.

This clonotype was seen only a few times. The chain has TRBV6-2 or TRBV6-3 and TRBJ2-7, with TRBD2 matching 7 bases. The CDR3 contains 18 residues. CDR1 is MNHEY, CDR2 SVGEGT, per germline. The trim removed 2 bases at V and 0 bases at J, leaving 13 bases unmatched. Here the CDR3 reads CASSYGRAGRRSSYEQYF. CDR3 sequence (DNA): TGTGCCAGCAGTTACGGGAGGGCAGGGCGAAGGAGCTCCTACGAGCAGTACTTC.

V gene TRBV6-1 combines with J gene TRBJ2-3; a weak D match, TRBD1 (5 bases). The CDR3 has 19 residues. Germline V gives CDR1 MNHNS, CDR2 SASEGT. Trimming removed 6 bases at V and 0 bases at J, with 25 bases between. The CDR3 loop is CASSLVPPGLDTSTDTQYF. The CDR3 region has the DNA TGTGCCAGCAGCTTGGTGCCGCCTGGGTTGGACACTAGCACAGATACGCAGTATTTT.

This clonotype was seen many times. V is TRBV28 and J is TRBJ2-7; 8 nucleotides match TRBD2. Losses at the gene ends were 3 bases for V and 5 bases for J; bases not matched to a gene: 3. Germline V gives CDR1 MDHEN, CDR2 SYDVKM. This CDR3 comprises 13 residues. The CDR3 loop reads CASSFSGTNEQYF. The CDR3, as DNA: TGTGCCAGCAGTTTTAGCGGGACAAACGAGCAGTACTTC.

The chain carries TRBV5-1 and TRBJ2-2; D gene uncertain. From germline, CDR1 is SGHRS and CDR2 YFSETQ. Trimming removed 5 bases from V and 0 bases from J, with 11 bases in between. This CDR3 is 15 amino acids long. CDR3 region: CASRVLRANTGELFF. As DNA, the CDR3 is TGCGCCAGCAGGGTTCTTCGGGCGAACACCGGGGAGCTGTTTTTT.

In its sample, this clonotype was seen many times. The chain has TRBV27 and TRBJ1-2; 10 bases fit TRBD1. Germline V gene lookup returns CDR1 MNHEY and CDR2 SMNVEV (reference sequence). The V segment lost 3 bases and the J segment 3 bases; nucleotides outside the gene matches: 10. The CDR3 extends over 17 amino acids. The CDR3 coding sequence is TGTGCCAGCAGTTTCCCCCCGGCTGACAGGGGGCACTATGGCTACACCTTC. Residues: CASSFPPADRGHYGYTF.

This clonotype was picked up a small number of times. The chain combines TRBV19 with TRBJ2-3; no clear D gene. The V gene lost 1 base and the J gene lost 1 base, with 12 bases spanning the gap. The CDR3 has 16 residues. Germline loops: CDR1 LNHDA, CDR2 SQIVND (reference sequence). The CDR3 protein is CASSIGSSVGTDTQYF. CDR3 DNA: TGTGCCAGTAGTATAGGATCGAGCGTGGGCACAGATACGCAGTATTTT.

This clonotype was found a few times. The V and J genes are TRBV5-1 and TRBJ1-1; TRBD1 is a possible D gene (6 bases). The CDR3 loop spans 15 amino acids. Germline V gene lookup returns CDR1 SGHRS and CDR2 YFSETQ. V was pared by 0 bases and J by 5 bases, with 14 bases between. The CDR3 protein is CASSLVGGRETEAFF. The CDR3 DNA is TGCGCCAGCAGCTTGGTTGGGGGGCGAGAGACTGAAGCTTTCTTT.

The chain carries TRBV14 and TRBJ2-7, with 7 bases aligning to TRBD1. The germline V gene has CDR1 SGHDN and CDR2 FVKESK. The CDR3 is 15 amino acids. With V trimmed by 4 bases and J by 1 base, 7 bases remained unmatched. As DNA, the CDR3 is TGTGCCAGCAGCCCTTGGACAGGAGGTTCCTACGAGCAGTACTTC. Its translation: CASSPWTGGSYEQYF.

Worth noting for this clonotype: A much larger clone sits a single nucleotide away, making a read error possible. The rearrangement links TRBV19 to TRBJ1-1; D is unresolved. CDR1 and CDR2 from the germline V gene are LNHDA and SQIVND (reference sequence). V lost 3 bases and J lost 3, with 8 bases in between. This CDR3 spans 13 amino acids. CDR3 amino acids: CASSIVGYTEAFF. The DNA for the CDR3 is TGTGCCAGTAGTATTGTGGGATACACTGAAGCTTTCTTT.

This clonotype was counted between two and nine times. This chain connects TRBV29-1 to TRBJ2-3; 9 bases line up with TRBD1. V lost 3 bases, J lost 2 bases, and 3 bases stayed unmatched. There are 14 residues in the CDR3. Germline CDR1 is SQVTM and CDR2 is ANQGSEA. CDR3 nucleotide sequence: TGCAGCGTTGAGGGGACAGGGCTCACAGATACGCAGTATTTT. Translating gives CSVEGTGLTDTQYF.

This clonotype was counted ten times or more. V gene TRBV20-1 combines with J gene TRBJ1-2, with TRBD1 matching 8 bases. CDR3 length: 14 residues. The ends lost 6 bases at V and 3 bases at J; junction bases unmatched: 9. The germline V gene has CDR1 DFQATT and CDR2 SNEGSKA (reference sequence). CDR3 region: CSATDREEYYGYTF. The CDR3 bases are TGCAGTGCAACGGACAGGGAGGAGTACTATGGCTACACCTTC.

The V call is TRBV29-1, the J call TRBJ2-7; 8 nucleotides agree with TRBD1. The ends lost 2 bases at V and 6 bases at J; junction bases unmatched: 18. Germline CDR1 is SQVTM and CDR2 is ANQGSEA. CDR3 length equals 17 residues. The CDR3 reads CSVENFNAEDRVIEQYF. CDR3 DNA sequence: TGCAGCGTTGAAAACTTTAATGCGGAGGACAGGGTCATCGAGCAGTACTTC.

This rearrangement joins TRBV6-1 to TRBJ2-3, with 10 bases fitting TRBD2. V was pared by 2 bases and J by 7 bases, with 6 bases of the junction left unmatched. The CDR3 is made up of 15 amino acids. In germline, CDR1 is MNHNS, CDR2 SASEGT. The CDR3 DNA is TGTGCCAGCAGTGAATGGGGGACTAGCGACTATACGCAGTATTTT. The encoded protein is CASSEWGTSDYTQYF.

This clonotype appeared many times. CDR3 amino acids: CASGPRQRESNEQFF. The CDR3 DNA follows: TGTGCTAGTGGTCCCAGACAGCGGGAGTCTAATGAGCAGTTCTTC. The chain recombines TRBV12-5 with TRBJ2-1; 8 bases are shared with TRBD2. The CDR3 contains 15 residues. Per the germline V gene, CDR1 is LGHNT and CDR2 is FRNRAP. The V and J ends lost 5 bases and 7 bases, in that order; junction bases with no gene match: 10. The variable domain in full, with the rest retrieved from reference TRBV12-5 and TRBJ2-1, is DARVTQTPRHKVTEMGQEVTMRCQPILGHNTVFWYRQTMMQGLELLAYFRNRAPLDDSGMPKDRFSAEMPDATLATLKIQPSEPRDSAVYFCASGPRQRESNEQFFGPGTRLTVL.

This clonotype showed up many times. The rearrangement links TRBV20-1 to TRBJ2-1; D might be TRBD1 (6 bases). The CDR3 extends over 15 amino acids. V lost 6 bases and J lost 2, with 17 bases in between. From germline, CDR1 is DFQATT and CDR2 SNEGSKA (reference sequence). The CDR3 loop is CSAPRRGFAYNEQFF. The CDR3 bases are TGCAGTGCCCCTAGAAGGGGGTTCGCCTACAATGAGCAGTTCTTC.

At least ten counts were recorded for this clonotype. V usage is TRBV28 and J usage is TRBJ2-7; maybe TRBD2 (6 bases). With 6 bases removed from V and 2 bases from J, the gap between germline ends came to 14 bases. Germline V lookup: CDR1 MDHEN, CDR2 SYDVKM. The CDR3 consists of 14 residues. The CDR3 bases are TGTGCCAGCAGCTTCCGGGACTTTACCTACGAGCAGTACTTC. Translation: CASSFRDFTYEQYF.